The next 31 T cell receptor beta chains were all read from a single sample in a study of blood T cell repertoires in COVID-19. Method: immunoSEQ multiplex PCR; TCRdb's copy keeps in-frame clones and lacks some. Here the sample spans under 200,000 clones, about 83% being singletons. Sequenced: peripheral blood. These receptor sequences come from a man between 18 and 29 years old with active or convalescent COVID-19.

In its sample, this clone was seen once. V is TRBV27 and J is TRBJ2-3; D remains unclear. The germline V gene has CDR1 MNHEY and CDR2 SMNVEV (reference sequence). The V end was cut by 4 bases, the J end by 3 bases, with 14 bases between. The CDR3 loop spans 15 amino acids. The CDR3 reads CASSSWAIRTDTQYF. CDR3 nucleotides: TGTGCCAGCAGTTCATGGGCAATTCGGACAGATACGCAGTATTTT.

V usage is TRBV13 and J usage is TRBJ2-1; no clear D. Deletions cut 5 bases from V and 4 bases from J, with 6 bases between. The CDR3 contains 12 residues. Per the germline V gene, CDR1 is PRHDT and CDR2 is FYEKMQ (reference sequence). The CDR3 spells CASSLGYNEQFF. DNA of the CDR3: TGTGCCAGCAGCCTCGGGTACAATGAGCAGTTCTTC.

The rearrangement joins TRBV7-2 to TRBJ2-3; TRBD2 aligns across 13 bases. V was clipped by 4 bases and J by 3 bases; unmatched bases: 4. The V gene's germline CDR1 is SGHTA and CDR2 FQGNSA. CDR3 length equals 16 residues. The CDR3 coding sequence is TGTGCCAGCAGCTGGGGGACTAGCGGGGTTACAGATACGCAGTATTTT. Amino acids: CASSWGTSGVTDTQYF.

The chain carries TRBV7-2 and TRBJ1-6, with TRBD1 as a possible D gene (6 bases). V gave up 2 bases and J gave up 10 bases, with 9 bases separating them. The germline V gene encodes CDR1 SGHTA and CDR2 FQGNSA. The CDR3 covers 13 residues. The CDR3 is CASSLIRGSPLHF. In nucleotides, the CDR3 is TGTGCCAGCAGCTTAATCAGGGGCTCACCCCTCCACTTT.

This rearrangement joins TRBV2 to TRBJ2-3; 7 bases map to TRBD1. The CDR3 spans 16 residues. Trimming cost V 4 bases and J 1 base; bases outside gene matches: 8. Germline values: CDR1 SNHLY, CDR2 FYNNEI. CDR3 region: CASSARQGARTDTQYF. CDR3 DNA sequence: TGTGCCAGCAGTGCCCGACAGGGAGCTCGCACAGATACGCAGTATTTT. Full variable domain (outside the CDR3, taken from reference TRBV2 and TRBJ2-3): EPEVTQTPSHQVTQMGQEVILRCVPISNHLYFYWYRQILGQKVEFLVSFYNNEISEKSEIFDDQFSVERPDGSNFTLKIRSTKLEDSAMYFCASSARQGARTDTQYFGPGTRLTVL.

CDR3 nucleotide sequence: TGTGCCAGCAGCTCCTCCACAGGGGCAGATACGCAGTATTTT. Its protein is CASSSSTGADTQYF. V is TRBV7-9 and J is TRBJ2-3; 7 nucleotides align to TRBD1. J was trimmed by 4 bases and V by 4 bases; bases with no gene match: 5. The CDR3 is made up of 14 amino acids. Germline assignment: CDR1 SEHNR and CDR2 FQNEAQ (reference sequence).

The chain has TRBV2 and TRBJ1-4; D call uncertain. The germline V gene encodes CDR1 SNHLY and CDR2 FYNNEI. Trimming removed 6 bases from V and 5 bases from J, with 10 bases in between. This CDR3 has 13 residues. The CDR3 protein is CASSPVANEKLFF. In DNA, the CDR3 is TGTGCCAGCAGCCCAGTGGCCAATGAAAAACTGTTTTTT.

The J gene is TRBJ2-1, the V gene TRBV29-1, with D maybe TRBD2 (5 bases). CDR3 length: 11 amino acids. Trimming removed 4 bases at V and 7 bases at J, with 8 bases between. Germline-derived CDR1 and CDR2 are SQVTM and ANQGSEA. Here the CDR3 reads CSVARGNEQFF. CDR3 nucleotide sequence: TGCAGCGTTGCTCGGGGAAATGAGCAGTTCTTC.

In regard to this clone: The junction does not match germline at one end; this may be a read error. The rearrangement links TRBV9 to TRBJ2-5; the match to TRBD1 covers 9 bases. The CDR3 is made up of 14 amino acids. Germline V gene data show CDR1 as SGDLS and CDR2 as YYNGEE. The CDR3 DNA reads TGTGCCAGCAGCGCCGGGACAGGGATGCGAATGGAACACTTC. As protein: CASSAGTGMRMEHF.

The V gene is TRBV6-5, the J gene TRBJ1-1, with D tentatively TRBD1 (6 bases). Trimming cost V 2 bases and J 0 bases, with 7 bases left between them. The CDR3 consists of 14 residues. The V gene's germline CDR1 is MNHEY and CDR2 SVGAGI. The CDR3 reads CASSYQGLNTEAFF. CDR3 nucleotide sequence: TGTGCCAGCAGTTACCAGGGGTTGAACACTGAAGCTTTCTTT.

The count of this clone is one. The rearrangement joins TRBV28 to TRBJ1-1; 12 bases align to TRBD1. The length of the CDR3 is 15 residues. Germline V gene lookup returns CDR1 MDHEN and CDR2 SYDVKM. With V trimmed by 7 bases and J by 4 bases, 7 bases remained unmatched. CDR3 nucleotide sequence: TGTGCCAGCAACTTACCGGGACAGGGGGCCACTGAAGCTTTCTTT. Translated: CASNLPGQGATEAFF.

The chain is built from TRBV18 and TRBJ2-7; the D is unclear. V gave up 6 bases and J gave up 2 bases, with 20 bases separating them. CDR1 and CDR2 from the germline V gene are KGHSH and LQKENI. This CDR3 has 16 amino acids. CDR3 amino acids: CASSLYDTLAAYEQYF. In nucleotides, the CDR3 is TGTGCCAGCTCCCTATATGACACCTTGGCAGCCTACGAGCAGTACTTC.

V usage is TRBV3-1 (or the pseudogene TRBV3-2) and J usage is TRBJ1-2; D unclear. V lost 4 bases to trimming and J lost 3 bases, with 9 bases between them. The CDR3 covers 13 residues. From germline, CDR1 is LGHDT and CDR2 YNNKEL (reference sequence). The CDR3, as DNA: TGTGCCAGCAGCCCCGGGTCCTACTATGGCTACACCTTC. This gives the protein CASSPGSYYGYTF.

The J gene is TRBJ1-1, the V gene TRBV3-1 (or the pseudogene TRBV3-2), with D possibly matching TRBD1 (5 bases). V was cut by 0 bases and J by 7 bases, with 12 bases left in between. Germline loops: CDR1 LGHDT, CDR2 YNNKEL (reference sequence). The CDR3 spans 14 residues. In DNA form, the CDR3 reads TGTGCCAGCAGCCAAGAGCCAGGGTCTCTTGAAGCTTTCTTT. Translation gives CASSQEPGSLEAFF.

V is TRBV6-1 and J is TRBJ2-7, with a tentative D call TRBD1 (6 bases). The CDR3 spans 13 residues. The germline V and J ends were trimmed by 3 bases and 6 bases, with 12 bases remaining between them. Germline V CDR1 and CDR2: MNHNS, SASEGT. The CDR3 here is CASSDPDRSEQYV. CDR3 sequence (DNA): TGTGCCAGCAGTGACCCGGACAGAAGCGAGCAGTACGTC.

V gene TRBV18 combines with J gene TRBJ1-2, with a tentative D call TRBD1 (6 bases). This CDR3 region has 13 residues. Germline V gene sequence: CDR1 KGHSH, CDR2 LQKENI. The ends were cut back, 6 bases at V and 8 bases at J, with 16 bases in the middle. For the CDR3, the DNA is TGTGCCAGCTCCCCCCTGGGGGGGCAAGGCTACACCTTC. This encodes CASSPLGGQGYTF.

The V call is TRBV11-3, the J call TRBJ2-1, with a tentative D call TRBD2 (5 bases). In germline, CDR1 is SGHNT, CDR2 YENEEA. V was trimmed by 2 bases and J by 7 bases, leaving 9 bases between them. CDR3 length: 13 amino acids. CDR3 sequence: CASSLSLANEQFF. CDR3 DNA sequence: TGTGCCAGCAGCTTATCTCTAGCTAATGAGCAGTTCTTC.

This clone has just one count. The chain recombines TRBV15 with TRBJ2-7, with a tentative D call TRBD1 (6 bases). This CDR3 contains 15 residues. Between the trimmed V and J ends, which lost 1 base and 1 base, there was a span of 11 bases. CDR1 and CDR2 from the germline V gene are LNHNV and YYDKDF (reference sequence). For the CDR3, the DNA is TGTGCCACCAGCAGAGCTAGCACAGGGTCCTACGAGCAGTACGTC. Protein sequence: CATSRASTGSYEQYV.

J is TRBJ2-1 and V is TRBV2, with D possibly TRBD2 on 5 matching bases. The CDR3 is made up of 13 amino acids. Germline V gene data show CDR1 as SNHLY and CDR2 as FYNNEI. Trimming pared 6 bases from V and 9 bases from J, leaving 15 bases between. The CDR3 DNA sequence: TGTGCCAGCAGGGGCGCGGAGGTGGGTGAGCAGTTCTTC. Residues: CASRGAEVGEQFF.

V usage is TRBV7-2 and J usage is TRBJ2-3, with TRBD1 as a possible D gene (5 bases). Germline-derived CDR1 and CDR2 are SGHTA and FQGNSA. Trimming left V 6 bases short and J 2 bases short, with 9 bases between. The CDR3 sequence is 13 residues long. The CDR3, as DNA: TGTGCCAGCAGGACAGTTCTCACAGATACGCAGTATTTT. This encodes CASRTVLTDTQYF.

The chain is built from TRBV7-9 and TRBJ1-3; D is undetermined. Germline-derived CDR1 and CDR2 are SEHNR and FQNEAQ (reference sequence). The V and J ends lost 1 base and 8 bases respectively, with 6 bases between them. The CDR3 contains 12 residues. DNA of the CDR3: TGTGCCAGCAGCTTAGAAGAGTACACCATATATTTT. This codes for CASSLEEYTIYF.

This clone has just one count. The CDR3 protein is CASSSDRVFGNTIYF. The DNA of the CDR3 is TGTGCCAGCAGTTCTGACAGGGTATTTGGAAACACCATATATTTT. The J gene is TRBJ1-3, the V gene TRBV28, with 7 bases that match TRBD1. V shed 4 bases, J shed 3 bases, and the junction held 6 bases outside the gene matches. Per the germline V gene, CDR1 is MDHEN and CDR2 is SYDVKM. CDR3 length equals 15 residues.

The chain has TRBV19 and TRBJ1-4; D is uncertain. V was trimmed by 2 bases and J by 3 bases, leaving 10 bases between them. Germline V gene data show CDR1 as LNHDA and CDR2 as SQIVND (reference sequence). The CDR3 spans 15 residues. The CDR3 DNA sequence: TGTGCCAGTAGTATAACGAGGGCGGCTAATGAAAAACTGTTTTTT. Its protein is CASSITRAANEKLFF.

This chain connects TRBV3-1 (or the pseudogene TRBV3-2) to TRBJ1-4; possibly TRBD1 for D (6 bases). The CDR3 is 14 residues long. Germline V gene sequence: CDR1 LGHDT, CDR2 YNNKEL (reference sequence). Trimming shortened V by 4 bases and J by 2 bases, and 8 bases separated the two germline ends. For the CDR3, the DNA is TGTGCCAGCAGCCGGACAGATACTAATGAAAAACTGTTTTTT. Its protein product is CASSRTDTNEKLFF.

The chain carries TRBV19 and TRBJ2-1; weak D call: TRBD2 (5 bases). Per germline, CDR1 LNHDA and CDR2 SQIVND (reference sequence). The ends were cut back, 7 bases at V and 6 bases at J, with 7 bases in the middle. The CDR3 sequence is 11 residues long. CDR3: CASTEGNEQFF. DNA for the CDR3: TGTGCCAGTACTGAGGGCAATGAGCAGTTCTTC.

The CDR3 sequence is CASSLAWTGGDQHF. DNA of the CDR3: TGTGCCAGCAGCTTAGCCTGGACAGGGGGAGACCAGCATTTT. V usage is TRBV7-2 and J usage is TRBJ1-5; TRBD1 matches 10 bases. Germline trimming cut 0 bases from V and 12 bases from J; bases unmatched to any gene: 5. The CDR3 sequence is 14 residues long. From germline, CDR1 is SGHTA and CDR2 FQGNSA.

This chain links TRBV7-8 with TRBJ1-1; 7 bases fit TRBD1. The germline CDR1 and CDR2 sequences are SGHVS and FQNEAQ. V lost 5 bases, J lost 3 bases, and 18 bases stayed unmatched. The CDR3 covers 18 residues. The CDR3 DNA reads TGTGCCAGCAGCGGAAGAGGGGGCCAGGGTTTTACGGACACTGAAGCTTTCTTT. As protein: CASSGRGGQGFTDTEAFF.

The chain couples TRBV19 to TRBJ1-1; 9 nucleotides align to TRBD1. CDR3 length equals 16 residues. V was clipped by 4 bases and J by 4 bases; unmatched bases: 10. Germline V gives CDR1 LNHDA, CDR2 SQIVND (reference sequence). The CDR3 sequence is CASSRGTGRTGTEAFF. The CDR3 nucleotides read TGTGCCAGTAGTAGGGGGACAGGGCGGACGGGCACTGAAGCTTTCTTT.

The chain uses TRBV7-9 and TRBJ1-3; D not certain. The CDR3 spans 15 residues. In germline, CDR1 is SEHNR, CDR2 FQNEAQ (reference sequence). V lost 5 bases and J 0 bases, leaving 11 bases between the germline ends. The CDR3 DNA sequence: TGTGCCAGCAGCGCCCCGAGTGTCTCTGGAAACACCATATATTTT. It codes for CASSAPSVSGNTIYF.

This clone occurred once. The chain links TRBV9 to TRBJ1-1; D may be TRBD1 (6 bases). V lost 0 bases and J 1 base, leaving 13 bases between the germline ends. CDR3 length: 16 amino acids. CDR1 is SGDLS and CDR2 is YYNGEE in the germline V gene. Written as DNA, the CDR3 is TGTGCCAGCAGCGTAGAGACAGGTGGGAAGAACACTGAAGCTTTCTTT. Amino acid sequence: CASSVETGGKNTEAFF. Full variable domain (missing parts from reference TRBV9 and TRBJ1-1): DSGVTQTPKHLITATGQRVTLRCSPRSGDLSVYWYQQSLDQGLQFLIQYYNGEERAKGNILERFSAQQFPDLHSELNLSSLELGDSALYFCASSVETGGKNTEAFFGQGTRLTVV.

The rearrangement joins TRBV2 to TRBJ2-7; 13 bases are a match to TRBD2. CDR1 SNHLY and CDR2 FYNNEI come from the germline V gene. V shed 6 bases and J 7 bases; nucleotides not matched to a gene: 3. CDR3 length: 13 residues. In DNA, the CDR3 is TGTGCCAGCAGCCGGGGACTAGCGGGGGAGCAGTACTTC. This translates into CASSRGLAGEQYF. The variable domain in full, with the rest retrieved from reference TRBV2 and TRBJ2-7, is EPEVTQTPSHQVTQMGQEVILRCVPISNHLYFYWYRQILGQKVEFLVSFYNNEISEKSEIFDDQFSVERPDGSNFTLKIRSTKLEDSAMYFCASSRGLAGEQYFGPGTRLTVT.